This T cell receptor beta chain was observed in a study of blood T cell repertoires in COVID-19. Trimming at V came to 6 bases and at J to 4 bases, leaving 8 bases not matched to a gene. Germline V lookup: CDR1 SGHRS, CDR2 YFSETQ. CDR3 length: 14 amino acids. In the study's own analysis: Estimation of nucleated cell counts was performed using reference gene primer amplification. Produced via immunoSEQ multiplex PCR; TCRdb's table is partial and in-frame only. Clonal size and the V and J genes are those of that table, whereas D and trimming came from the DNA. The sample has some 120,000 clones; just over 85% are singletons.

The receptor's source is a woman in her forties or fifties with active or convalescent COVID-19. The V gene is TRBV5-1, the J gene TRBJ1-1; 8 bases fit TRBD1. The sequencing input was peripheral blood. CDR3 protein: CASTPRTGFTEAFF. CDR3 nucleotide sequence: TGCGCCAGCACTCCCAGGACAGGGTTCACTGAAGCTTTCTTT.